The 3 T cell receptor beta chains reported below all come from one sample, sequenced in a study of blood T cell repertoires in COVID-19. Sequencing was performed with immunoSEQ multiplex PCR; in TCRdb, only in-frame clones are kept and a portion is missing. This table has some 250,000 clones, over 65% appearing once. Sequencing was done on a sample of peripheral blood. The receptors shown here come from an elderly woman with acute or convalescent COVID-19.

This clone showed up just once. The chain combines TRBV4-2 with TRBJ1-3; 9 bases match TRBD1. The CDR3 spans 16 residues. V shed 2 bases, J shed 4 bases, and the junction held 6 bases outside the gene matches. In germline, CDR1 is LGHNA, CDR2 YNFKEQ. The CDR3 loop reads CASSQHEGQGGNTIYF. The CDR3 nucleotides read TGTGCCAGCAGCCAACACGAGGGACAGGGAGGAAACACCATATATTTT.

This chain connects TRBV4-2 to TRBJ2-1, with 7 bases aligning to TRBD1. Unmatched junction bases numbered 11, after V lost 1 base and J lost 8 bases. CDR1 LGHNA and CDR2 YNFKEQ come from the germline V gene. This CDR3 comprises 16 residues. CDR3 sequence reads: CASSQVPDRVEYEQFF. The CDR3 DNA reads TGTGCCAGCAGCCAAGTGCCAGACAGGGTCGAGTATGAGCAGTTCTTC.

This clone has a count of ten or more. This sequence joins TRBV14 and TRBJ1-2; D ambiguous. The germline V and J ends were trimmed by 4 bases and 6 bases, with 15 bases remaining between them. The CDR3 contains 14 residues. Germline V gene data show CDR1 as SGHDN and CDR2 as FVKESK. The CDR3: CASSPFRDVNGYTF. DNA of the CDR3: TGTGCCAGCAGCCCTTTCCGAGATGTAAATGGCTACACCTTC.